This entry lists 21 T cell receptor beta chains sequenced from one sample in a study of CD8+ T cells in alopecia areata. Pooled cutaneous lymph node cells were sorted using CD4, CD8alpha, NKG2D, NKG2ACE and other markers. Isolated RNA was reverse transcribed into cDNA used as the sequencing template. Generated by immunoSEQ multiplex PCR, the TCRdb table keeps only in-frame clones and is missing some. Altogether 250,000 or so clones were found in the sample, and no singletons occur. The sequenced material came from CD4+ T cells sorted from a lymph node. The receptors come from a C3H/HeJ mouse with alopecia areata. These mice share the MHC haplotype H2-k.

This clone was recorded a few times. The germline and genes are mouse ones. CDR3 loop: CASSGQGFYEQYF. The CDR3 DNA, read in part, is TGTGCCAGCAGTGGGCAGGGGTTCTAT. This chain links TRBV13-1 with TRBJ2-7; TRBD1 is a possible D gene (6 bases). The missing CDR3 end, 4 residues past where the read stops, is filled in from the germline J gene. In germline, CDR1 is NSHNY, CDR2 SYGAGN. Trimming stripped 3 bases from V and 3 bases from J, with 10 bases between. The CDR3 is 13 amino acids.

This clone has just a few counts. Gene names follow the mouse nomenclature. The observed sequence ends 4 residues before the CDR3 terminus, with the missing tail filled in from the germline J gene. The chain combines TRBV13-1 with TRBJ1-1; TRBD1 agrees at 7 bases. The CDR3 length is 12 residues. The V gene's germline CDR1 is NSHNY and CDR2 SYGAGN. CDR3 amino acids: CASSKDRREVFF. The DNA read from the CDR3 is TGTGCCAGCAGTAAGGACAGGAGA.

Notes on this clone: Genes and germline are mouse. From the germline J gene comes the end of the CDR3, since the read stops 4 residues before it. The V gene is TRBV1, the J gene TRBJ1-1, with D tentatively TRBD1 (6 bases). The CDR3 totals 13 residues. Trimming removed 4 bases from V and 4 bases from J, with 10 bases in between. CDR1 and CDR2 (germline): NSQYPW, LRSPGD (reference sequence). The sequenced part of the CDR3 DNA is TGCACCTGCAGTGTCAGGGGTGGCACA. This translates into CTCSVRGGT. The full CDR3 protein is CTCSVRGGTEVFF.

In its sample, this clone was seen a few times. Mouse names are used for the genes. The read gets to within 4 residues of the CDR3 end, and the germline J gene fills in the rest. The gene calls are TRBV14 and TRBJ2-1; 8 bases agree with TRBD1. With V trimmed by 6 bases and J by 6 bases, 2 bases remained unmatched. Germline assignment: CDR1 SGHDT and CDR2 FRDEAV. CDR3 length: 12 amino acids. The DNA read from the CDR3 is TGTGCCAGCAAGGACAGGGCTGCT. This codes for CASKDRAA. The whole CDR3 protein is CASKDRAAEQFF.

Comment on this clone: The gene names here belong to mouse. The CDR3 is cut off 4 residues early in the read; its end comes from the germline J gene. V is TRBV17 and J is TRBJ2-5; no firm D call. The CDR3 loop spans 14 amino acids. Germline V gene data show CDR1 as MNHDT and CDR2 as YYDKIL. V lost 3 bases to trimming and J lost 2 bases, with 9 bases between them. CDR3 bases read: TGTGCTAGCAGTAGTCACCCCAGCCAAGAC. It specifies CASSSHPSQD. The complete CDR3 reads CASSSHPSQDTQYF.

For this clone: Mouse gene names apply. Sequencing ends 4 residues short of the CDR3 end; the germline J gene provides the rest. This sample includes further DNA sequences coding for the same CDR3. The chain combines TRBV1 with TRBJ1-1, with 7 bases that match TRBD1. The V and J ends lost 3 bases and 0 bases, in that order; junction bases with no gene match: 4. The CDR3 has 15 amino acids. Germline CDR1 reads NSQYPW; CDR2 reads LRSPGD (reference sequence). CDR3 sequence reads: CTCSAHRGANTEVFF. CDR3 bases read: TGCACCTGCAGTGCCCACAGGGGTGCAAACACA. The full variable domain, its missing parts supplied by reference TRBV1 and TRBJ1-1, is VTLLEQNPRWRLVPRGQAVNLRCILKNSQYPWMSWYQQDLQKQLQWLFTLRSPGDKEVKSLPGADYLATRVTDTELRLQVANMSQGRTLYCTCSAHRGANTEVFFGKGTRLTVV.

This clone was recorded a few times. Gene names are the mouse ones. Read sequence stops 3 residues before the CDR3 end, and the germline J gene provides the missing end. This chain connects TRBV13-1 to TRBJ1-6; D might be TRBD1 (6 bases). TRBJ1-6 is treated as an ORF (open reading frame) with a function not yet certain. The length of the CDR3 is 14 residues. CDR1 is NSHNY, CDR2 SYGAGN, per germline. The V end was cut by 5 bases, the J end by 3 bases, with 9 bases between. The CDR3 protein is CASSGTLYNSPLYF. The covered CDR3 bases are TGTGCCAGCAGCGGGACACTCTATAATTCGCCC.

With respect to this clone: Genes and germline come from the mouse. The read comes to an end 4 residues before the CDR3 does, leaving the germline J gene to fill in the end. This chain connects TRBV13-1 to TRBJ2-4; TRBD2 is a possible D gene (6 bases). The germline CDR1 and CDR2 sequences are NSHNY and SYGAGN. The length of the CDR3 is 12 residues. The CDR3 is CASRTGKNTLYF. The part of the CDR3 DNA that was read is TGTGCCAGCAGAACTGGGAAAAAC.

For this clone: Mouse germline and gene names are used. The CDR3: CTCSADWGGGNAEQFF. The DNA read from the CDR3 is TGCACCTGCAGTGCTGACTGGGGGGGAGGAAATGCT. The J gene is TRBJ2-1, the V gene TRBV1, with 11 bases that match TRBD2. The read falls 4 residues short of the CDR3 end, and the missing part is taken from the germline J gene. The germline gives CDR1 NSQYPW, CDR2 LRSPGD (reference sequence). The CDR3 loop spans 16 amino acids. V gave up 3 bases and J gave up 5 bases; unmatched junction bases: 6.

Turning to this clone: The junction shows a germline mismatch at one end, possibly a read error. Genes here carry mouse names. CDR3 bases read: TGTACTAGCAGTTTTAGGGGGAGCTATGCT. This codes for CTSSFRGSYA. The entire CDR3 sequence reads CTSSFRGSYAEQFF. The chain employs TRBV29 and TRBJ2-1, with D possibly being TRBD1 (6 bases). The read comes to an end 4 residues before the CDR3 does, leaving the germline J gene to fill in the end. The CDR3 loop spans 14 amino acids. The germline V gene encodes CDR1 MSHET and CDR2 SYDVDS.

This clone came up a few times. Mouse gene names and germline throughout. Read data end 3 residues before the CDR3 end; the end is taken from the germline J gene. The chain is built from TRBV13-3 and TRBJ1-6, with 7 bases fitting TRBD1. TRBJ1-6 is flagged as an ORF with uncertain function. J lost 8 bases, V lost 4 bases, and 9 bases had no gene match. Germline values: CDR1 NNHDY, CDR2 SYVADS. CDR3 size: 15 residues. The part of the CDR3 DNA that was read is TGTGCCAGCAGTTTCTACAGGGGAGGGGATTCGCCC. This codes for CASSFYRGGDSP. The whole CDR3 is CASSFYRGGDSPLYF.

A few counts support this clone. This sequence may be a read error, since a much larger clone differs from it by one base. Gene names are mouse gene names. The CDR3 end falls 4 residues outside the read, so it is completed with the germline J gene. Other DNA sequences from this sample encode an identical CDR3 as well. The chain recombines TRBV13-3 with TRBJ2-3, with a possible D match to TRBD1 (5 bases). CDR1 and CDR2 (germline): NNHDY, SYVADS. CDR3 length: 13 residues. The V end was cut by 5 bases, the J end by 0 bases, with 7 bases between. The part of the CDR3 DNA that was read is TGTGCCAGCAGAGACAGAAGTGCAGAA. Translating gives CASRDRSAE. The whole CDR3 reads CASRDRSAETLYF.

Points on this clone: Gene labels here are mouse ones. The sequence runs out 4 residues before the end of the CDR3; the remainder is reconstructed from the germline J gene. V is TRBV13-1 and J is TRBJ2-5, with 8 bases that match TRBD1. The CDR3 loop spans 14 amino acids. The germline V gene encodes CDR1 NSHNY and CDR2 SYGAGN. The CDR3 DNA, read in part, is TGTGCCAGCAGTGGGCAGGGGGCGGCGGAC. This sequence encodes CASSGQGAAD. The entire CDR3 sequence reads CASSGQGAADTQYF.

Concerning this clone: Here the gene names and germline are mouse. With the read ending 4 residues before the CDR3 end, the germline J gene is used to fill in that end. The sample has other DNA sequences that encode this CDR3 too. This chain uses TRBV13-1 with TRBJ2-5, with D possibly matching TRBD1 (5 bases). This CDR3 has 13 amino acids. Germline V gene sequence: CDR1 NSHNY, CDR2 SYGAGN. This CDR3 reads CASSEQGKDTQYF. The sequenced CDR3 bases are TGTGCCAGCAGTGAGCAGGGTAAAGAC.

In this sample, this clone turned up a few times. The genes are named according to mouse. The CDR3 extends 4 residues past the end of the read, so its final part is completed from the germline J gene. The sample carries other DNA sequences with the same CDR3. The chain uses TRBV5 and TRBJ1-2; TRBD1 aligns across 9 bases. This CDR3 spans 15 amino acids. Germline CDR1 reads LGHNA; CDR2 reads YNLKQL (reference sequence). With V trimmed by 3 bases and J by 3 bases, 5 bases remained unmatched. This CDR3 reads CASSQAGQGDSDYTF. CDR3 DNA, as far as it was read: TGTGCCAGCAGCCAGGCGGGACAGGGAGACTCC.

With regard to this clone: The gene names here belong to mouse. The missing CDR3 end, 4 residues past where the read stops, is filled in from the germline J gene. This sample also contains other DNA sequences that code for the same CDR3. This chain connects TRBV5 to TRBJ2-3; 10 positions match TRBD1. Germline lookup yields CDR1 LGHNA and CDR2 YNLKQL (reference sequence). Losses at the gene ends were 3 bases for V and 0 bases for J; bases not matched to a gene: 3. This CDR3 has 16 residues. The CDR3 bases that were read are TGTGCCAGCAGCCAGGACAGGGGGTCTAGTGCAGAA. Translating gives CASSQDRGSSAE. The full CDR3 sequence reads CASSQDRGSSAETLYF.

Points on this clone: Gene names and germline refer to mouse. The sequenced part of the CDR3 DNA is TGTGCCAGCAGTGTGACTGGGGGGGCCGGG. Amino acids: CASSVTGGAG. The full CDR3 is CASSVTGGAGQLYF. The chain is built from TRBV19 and TRBJ2-2; 11 nucleotides line up with TRBD2. The missing CDR3 end, 4 residues past where the read stops, is filled in from the germline J gene. The CDR3 contains 14 residues. CDR1 and CDR2 from the germline V gene are FNHDT and SITEND (reference sequence). Losses at the gene ends were 4 bases for V and 6 bases for J; bases not matched to a gene: 2.

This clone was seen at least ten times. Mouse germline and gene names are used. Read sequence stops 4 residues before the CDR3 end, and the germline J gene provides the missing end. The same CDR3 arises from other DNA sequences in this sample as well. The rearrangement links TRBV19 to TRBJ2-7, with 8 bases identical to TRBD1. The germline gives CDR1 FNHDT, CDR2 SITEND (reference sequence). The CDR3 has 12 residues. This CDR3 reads CASRRQGYEQYF. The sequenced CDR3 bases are TGTGCCAGCCGAAGACAGGGGTAT.

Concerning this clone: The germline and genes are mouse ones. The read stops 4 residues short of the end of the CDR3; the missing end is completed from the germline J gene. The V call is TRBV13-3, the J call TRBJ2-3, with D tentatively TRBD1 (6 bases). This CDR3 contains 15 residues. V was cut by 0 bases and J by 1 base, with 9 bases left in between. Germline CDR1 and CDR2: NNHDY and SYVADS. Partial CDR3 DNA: TGTGCCAGCAGTGATGCAAGACAGGGTGCAGAA. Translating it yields CASSDARQGAE. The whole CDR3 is CASSDARQGAETLYF.

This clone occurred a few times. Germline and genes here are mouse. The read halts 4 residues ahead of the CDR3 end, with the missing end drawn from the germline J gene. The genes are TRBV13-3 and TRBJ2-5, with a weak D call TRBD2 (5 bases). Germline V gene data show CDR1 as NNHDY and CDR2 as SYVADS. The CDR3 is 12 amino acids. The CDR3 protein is CASSPGKDTQYF. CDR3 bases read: TGTGCCAGCAGTCCTGGGAAAGAC.

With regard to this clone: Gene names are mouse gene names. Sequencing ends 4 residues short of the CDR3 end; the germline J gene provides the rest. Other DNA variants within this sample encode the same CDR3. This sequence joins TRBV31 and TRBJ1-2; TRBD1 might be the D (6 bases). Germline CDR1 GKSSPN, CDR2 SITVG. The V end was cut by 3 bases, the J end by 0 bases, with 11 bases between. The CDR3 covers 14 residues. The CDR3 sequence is CAWSAGTTNSDYTF. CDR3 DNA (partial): TGTGCCTGGAGCGCCGGGACAACAAACTCC.